This T cell receptor (beta chain) originates from a study of T cell responses to AZD1222 COVID-19 vaccine. Across the whole study: Second-dose timings of about 4 or about 12 weeks were pooled. Study-level points and caveats: After two AZD1222 doses, spike-specific TCR breadth and depth rose versus day 0.

TCRdb's copy holds only in-frame clones and misses some; the assay was immunoSEQ multiplex PCR. The data show some 94,000 clones, about 85% seen once. The germline V and J ends were trimmed by 1 base and 5 bases, with 8 bases remaining between them. CDR3 length: 13 residues. The germline V gene encodes CDR1 GTSNPN and CDR2 SVGIG (reference sequence). Concerning this clone itself: The antigen is not known.

The chain is built from TRBV30 and TRBJ1-4; D perhaps matches TRBD1 (5 bases). The specimen was peripheral blood, collected on day 0 of AZD1222 vaccination. The receptor comes from an adult in good health. The DNA for the CDR3 is TGTGCCTGGAGTGCGGGGACGAATGAAAAACTGTTTTTT. Translating it yields CAWSAGTNEKLFF.